This TCR beta chain was retrieved from a study of identical twins. MiXCR, applied by TCRdb to the 5' RACE reads, yields one record per CDR3 protein. Here the sample spans 1.5 million to 2 million distinct CDR3 sequences, about 32% being singletons. This clonotype was observed a few times. This CDR3 has 11 amino acids. Trimming cost V 5 bases and J 10 bases, with 11 bases left between them. The V call is TRBV12-3 or TRBV12-4, the J call TRBJ1-2, with D tentatively TRBD1 (5 bases). The specimen sequenced was cord blood. The sequence came from a newborn girl in good health. The CDR3 DNA follows: TGTGCCAGCAGTGGGGGACGGCTCTACACCTTC. Amino acid sequence: CASSGGRLYTF.